This T cell receptor beta chain was obtained from a study of T cells in Graves' hyperthyroidism and ophthalmopathy. In the study overall: Prior to any treatment, at the point of initial diagnosis, peripheral blood was collected. Study-wide results and limits: Researchers report that a 13 V-J model separated ophthalmopathy from stable hyperthyroidism.

In this sample, this clonotype turned up many times. The antigen is not known. This CDR3 spans 13 amino acids. Germline CDR1 SNHLY, CDR2 FYNNEI. Unmatched junction bases numbered 4, after V lost 7 bases and J lost 6 bases. Amplification of TCR beta CDR3 regions used RNA as the template. The HTBI primer set drove a first-round RT-PCR of the TCR CDR3. TCRdb processed the multiplex PCR reads anew with MiXCR; each CDR3 protein has one entry. The table records about 640,000 distinct CDR3 sequences, 14% of them present only once. Patients having uncontrolled infection, another autoimmune disease, pregnancy or lactation were not included. Source material for PBMCs was 9 to 10 ml fresh peripheral blood.

This TCR was recovered from a woman aged 45-65 years with Graves' ophthalmopathy. The V and J genes are TRBV2 and TRBJ2-1; 9 bases fit TRBD2. Sequencing was done on a sample of blood. For the CDR3, the DNA is TGTGCCAGCATGACTAGCGGATTCAATGAGCAGTTCTTC. This codes for CASMTSGFNEQFF.